This TCR beta chain is from a study of T cell repertoires in cytomegalovirus infection. Overall study context: Public signatures in TCR beta pointed to CMV infection and matching HLA type.

TCRdb independently ran MiXCR on the reads; one entry per CDR3 protein. The sample holds about 530,000 distinct CDR3 sequences, less than 30% seen once. Trimming pared 8 bases from V and 1 base from J, leaving 10 bases between. The germline V gene encodes CDR1 LNHDA and CDR2 SQIVND (reference sequence). The CDR3 has 13 residues. General observations from the study: People with CMV and the relevant HLA were identified by cumulative public TCR beta family frequency. CMV-specific HLA-C-restricted TCR beta clonotypes dominated the ex vivo response.

This clonotype was detected many times. Its antigen is as yet unknown. This receptor was obtained from a human donor in good health (CMV status not recorded). Some clones in this sample may be carry-over from other donors' samples. Sequencing input: PBMCs. This chain uses TRBV19 with TRBJ2-3; D ambiguous. This CDR3 is CASSWGGTDTQYF. CDR3 DNA sequence: TGTGCCAGTTCTTGGGGTGGCACAGATACGCAGTATTTT.